A selection of T cell receptor beta chains follows, all from one sample in a study of T cell responses to AZD1222 COVID-19 vaccine. Only in-frame clones appear in the TCRdb table, and some are missing; sequencing was by immunoSEQ multiplex PCR. The sample gives around 130,000 clones, roughly 89% of which show up once; roughly 7.5% is in the top ten. The sample here was peripheral blood, taken 28 days after the second dose of the MenACWY control vaccine. Source of these receptors: an adult who received the MenACWY meningococcal vaccine as a control. Each CDR3 is given with its conserved first and last residue. Each record gives: D gene, clone size, J gene, V gene, CDR3 protein, CDR3 DNA. A D gene is named only where the DNA matches it firmly. Not every row has a clone size; where given, it reads once, few, many or a size class.

NA	NA	TRBJ2-1	TRBV2	CASHRRVHSYNEQFF	TGTGCCAGCCACAGGCGGGTCCACTCCTACAATGAGCAGTTCTTC
NA	NA	TRBJ1-6	TRBV28	CASSPGGAEGTPLHF	TGTGCCAGCAGCCCTGGGGGTGCGGAGGGGACACCCCTCCACTTT
NA	once	TRBJ1-5	TRBV6-2/TRBV6-3	CASSYSAGDQPQHF	TGTGCCAGCAGTTACTCGGCGGGAGATCAGCCCCAGCATTTT
NA	NA	TRBJ1-3	TRBV19	CASRPGKISGNTIYF	TGTGCCAGTAGACCAGGGAAGATATCTGGAAACACCATATATTTT
TRBD1	NA	TRBJ2-1	TRBV7-9	CASTGQGRYNEQFF	TGTGCCAGCACGGGACAGGGGCGCTACAATGAGCAGTTCTTC
TRBD1	NA	TRBJ1-3	TRBV9	CASSVGDSFSGNTIYF	TGTGCCAGCAGCGTAGGGGACAGCTTCTCTGGAAACACCATATATTTT
NA	NA	TRBJ2-7	TRBV3-1/TRBV3-2	CASSQGGFSLYEQYF	TGTGCCAGCAGCCAAGGGGGATTTTCTCTGTACGAGCAGTACTTC
NA	NA	TRBJ2-1	TRBV28	CASSPVGPSYNEQFF	TGTGCCAGCAGCCCCGTAGGACCGAGCTACAATGAGCAGTTCTTC
NA	few	TRBJ1-1	TRBV6-5	CASSYSPPAGRTEAFF	TGTGCCAGCAGTTACTCGCCTCCGGCAGGGAGGACTGAAGCTTTCTTT
TRBD2	few	TRBJ2-5	TRBV29-1	CSVRSSTSGQETQYF	TGCAGCGTGAGAAGTTCGACTAGCGGACAAGAGACCCAGTACTTC
NA	NA	TRBJ2-3	TRBV19	CASSIDRGAGTDTQYF	TGTGCCAGTAGTATAGATCGTGGGGCTGGCACAGATACGCAGTATTTT
NA	few	TRBJ2-2	TRBV18	CASSELATGELFF	TGTGCCAGCTCAGAGCTAGCGACCGGGGAGCTGTTTTTT
NA	NA	TRBJ1-2	TRBV12-3/TRBV12-4	CASSLRAVYGYTF	TGTGCCAGCAGTTTAAGGGCGGTATATGGCTACACCTTC
NA	NA	TRBJ1-5	TRBV6-5	CASSQQGPADQPQHF	TGTGCCAGCAGTCAACAGGGACCCGCTGATCAGCCCCAGCATTTT
NA	NA	TRBJ2-7	TRBV9	CASSAGHLSYEQYF	TGTGCCAGCAGCGCAGGACACCTCTCCTACGAGCAGTACTTC
NA	NA	TRBJ2-3	TRBV9	CASSVAAGAVTDTQYF	TGTGCCAGCAGCGTAGCCGCGGGGGCGGTCACAGATACGCAGTATTTT
NA	NA	TRBJ2-3	TRBV9	CASSEKGDSIGADTQYF	TGTGCCAGCAGCGAAAAGGGGGACTCAATTGGCGCAGATACGCAGTATTTT
TRBD1	NA	TRBJ1-2	TRBV24-1	CATSDWGQTYGYTF	TGTGCCACCAGTGACTGGGGACAGACCTATGGCTACACCTTC
NA	NA	TRBJ1-3	TRBV29-1	CSVDDQVGNTIYF	TGCAGCGTTGATGATCAGGTTGGAAACACCATATATTTT
TRBD1	NA	TRBJ1-1	TRBV12-5	CASGFNRDRAFF	TGTGCTAGTGGTTTCAACCGGGACAGAGCTTTCTTT
NA	NA	TRBJ1-4	TRBV29-1	CSAWESEKLFF	TGCAGCGCCTGGGAGAGTGAAAAACTGTTTTTT
NA	NA	TRBJ2-1	TRBV24-1	CATSGARGSGYNEQFF	TGTGCCACCAGTGGTGCCAGGGGAAGCGGCTACAATGAGCAGTTCTTC
NA	NA	TRBJ1-1	TRBV3-1/TRBV3-2	CASSPPVTGWGTEAFF	TGTGCCAGCAGCCCCCCTGTGACAGGCTGGGGCACTGAAGCTTTCTTT
NA	NA	TRBJ1-6	TRBV19	CASTPQGSYNSPLHF	TGTGCCAGTACCCCCCAGGGGTCCTATAATTCACCCCTCCACTTT
TRBD1	NA	TRBJ2-5	TRBV18	CASSPRQGAGETQYF	TGTGCCAGCTCACCCCGACAGGGGGCGGGGGAGACCCAGTACTTC
TRBD1	NA	TRBJ1-2	TRBV10-2	CASSDGQGDYGYTF	TGCGCCAGCAGTGACGGACAGGGTGACTATGGCTACACCTTC
TRBD2	NA	TRBJ2-7	TRBV6-5	CASSYSKGGSAREQYF	TGTGCCAGCAGTTACAGTAAGGGAGGGAGCGCTCGGGAGCAGTACTTC
TRBD2	NA	TRBJ2-5	TRBV7-7	CASSPGLAGYQETQYF	TGTGCTAGCAGCCCGGGACTAGCGGGCTACCAAGAGACCCAGTACTTC
NA	NA	TRBJ2-1	TRBV5-4	CASSPPKSGSPNEQFF	TGTGCCAGCAGCCCCCCGAAGTCAGGGTCCCCCAATGAGCAGTTCTTC
NA	medium-sized	TRBJ1-5	TRBV24-1	CAMWLLGQGRVWPNRNQPQHF	TGTGCCATGTGGCTGCTCGGGCAGGGAAGGGTATGGCCAAACCGTAATCAGCCCCAGCATTTT
TRBD2	NA	TRBJ2-1	TRBV6-2/TRBV6-3	CASSYPTSGSAGGYNEQFF	TGTGCCAGCAGTTATCCCACTAGCGGTTCGGCGGGGGGTTACAATGAGCAGTTCTTC
NA	once	TRBJ1-1	TRBV5-4	CASSLAQAVTEAFF	TGTGCCAGCAGCTTGGCTCAGGCAGTCACTGAAGCTTTCTTT
NA	NA	TRBJ1-6	TRBV6-5	CASKRADYNSPLHF	TGTGCCAGCAAGAGGGCAGACTATAATTCACCCCTCCACTTT
NA	NA	TRBJ1-2	TRBV18	CASSPTGVDYGYTF	TGTGCCAGCTCACCAACGGGGGTCGACTATGGCTACACCTTC
TRBD2	NA	TRBJ2-1	TRBV5-1	CASSPGRTSGLHEQFF	TGCGCCAGCAGCCCTGGCCGGACTAGCGGCCTCCATGAGCAGTTCTTC
NA	NA	TRBJ1-2	TRBV2	CASSEAGGRGYGYTF	TGTGCCAGCAGTGAAGCGGGCGGCAGGGGCTATGGCTACACCTTC
NA	NA	TRBJ2-5	TRBV6-5	CASSYSGRRETQYF	TGTGCCAGCAGTTACTCTGGACGGAGAGAGACCCAGTACTTC
NA	NA	TRBJ1-4	TRBV19	CASIKGPGFEKLFF	TGTGCCAGTATCAAAGGACCGGGTTTTGAAAAACTGTTTTTT
NA	NA	TRBJ2-3	TRBV18	CASSRLRRVDTDTQYF	TGTGCCAGCTCACGACTACGGAGGGTGGACACAGATACGCAGTATTTT
NA	NA	TRBJ1-1	TRBV28	CASSSPGSTEAFF	TGTGCCAGCAGTTCCCCAGGGAGCACTGAAGCTTTCTTT
NA	NA	TRBJ2-7	TRBV3-1/TRBV3-2	CASSPRSPYEQYF	TGTGCCAGCAGCCCCCGGTCCCCCTACGAGCAGTACTTC
NA	NA	TRBJ2-3	TRBV27	CASSTTNTDTQYF	TGTGCCAGCAGTACGACAAACACAGATACGCAGTATTTT
NA	NA	TRBJ1-6	TRBV2	CAGSPGNSPLHF	TGTGCAGGGTCCCCGGGGAATTCACCCCTCCACTTT
TRBD2	once	TRBJ2-5	TRBV11-2	CASSRGVPERLQETQYF	TGTGCCAGCAGCCGGGGGGTGCCAGAGAGGCTCCAAGAGACCCAGTACTTC